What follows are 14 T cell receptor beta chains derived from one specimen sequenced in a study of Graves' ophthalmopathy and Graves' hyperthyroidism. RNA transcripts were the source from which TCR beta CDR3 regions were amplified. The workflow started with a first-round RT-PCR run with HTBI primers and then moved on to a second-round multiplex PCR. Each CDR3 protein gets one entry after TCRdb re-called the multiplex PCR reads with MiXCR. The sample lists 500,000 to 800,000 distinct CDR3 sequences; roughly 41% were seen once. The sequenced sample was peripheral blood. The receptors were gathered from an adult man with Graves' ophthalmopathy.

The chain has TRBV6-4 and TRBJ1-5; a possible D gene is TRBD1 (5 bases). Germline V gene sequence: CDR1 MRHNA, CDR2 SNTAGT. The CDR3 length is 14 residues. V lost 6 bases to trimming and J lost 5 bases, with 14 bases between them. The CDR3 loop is CASSGTETDQPQHF. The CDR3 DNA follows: TGTGCCAGCAGCGGGACGGAAACCGATCAGCCCCAGCATTTT.

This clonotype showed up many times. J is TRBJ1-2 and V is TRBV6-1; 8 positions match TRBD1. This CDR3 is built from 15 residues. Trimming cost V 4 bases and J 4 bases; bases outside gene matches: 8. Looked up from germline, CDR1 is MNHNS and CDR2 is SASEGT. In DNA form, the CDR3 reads TGTGCCAGCAGTGGACAGGGGCGTCACCTCTATGGCTACACCTTC. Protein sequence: CASSGQGRHLYGYTF.

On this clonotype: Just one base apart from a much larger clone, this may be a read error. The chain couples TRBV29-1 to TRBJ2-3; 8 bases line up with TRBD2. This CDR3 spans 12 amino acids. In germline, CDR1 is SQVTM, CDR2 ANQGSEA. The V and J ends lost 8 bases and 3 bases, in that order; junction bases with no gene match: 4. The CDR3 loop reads CSSGGVTDTQYF. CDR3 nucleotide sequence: TGCAGCTCCGGGGGGGTAACAGATACGCAGTATTTT.

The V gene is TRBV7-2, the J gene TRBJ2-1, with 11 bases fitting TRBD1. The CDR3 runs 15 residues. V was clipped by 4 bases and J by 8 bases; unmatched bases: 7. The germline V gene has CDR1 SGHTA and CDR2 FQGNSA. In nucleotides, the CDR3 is TGTGCCAGCAGCTCACCGGGACAGGGGGGATATGAGCAGTTCTTC. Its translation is CASSSPGQGGYEQFF.

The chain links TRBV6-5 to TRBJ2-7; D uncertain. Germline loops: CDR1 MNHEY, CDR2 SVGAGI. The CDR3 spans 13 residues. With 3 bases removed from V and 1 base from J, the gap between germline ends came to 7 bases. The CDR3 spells CASSYSASYEQYF. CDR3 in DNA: TGTGCCAGCAGTTATTCAGCTTCCTACGAGCAGTACTTC.

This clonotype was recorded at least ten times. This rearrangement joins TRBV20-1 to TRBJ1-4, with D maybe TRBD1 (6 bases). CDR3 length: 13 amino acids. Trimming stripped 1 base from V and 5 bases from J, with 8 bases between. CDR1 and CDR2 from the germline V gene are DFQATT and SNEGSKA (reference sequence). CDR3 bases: TGCAGTGCTAGAGCGGACAGCAATGAAAAACTGTTTTTT. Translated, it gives CSARADSNEKLFF.

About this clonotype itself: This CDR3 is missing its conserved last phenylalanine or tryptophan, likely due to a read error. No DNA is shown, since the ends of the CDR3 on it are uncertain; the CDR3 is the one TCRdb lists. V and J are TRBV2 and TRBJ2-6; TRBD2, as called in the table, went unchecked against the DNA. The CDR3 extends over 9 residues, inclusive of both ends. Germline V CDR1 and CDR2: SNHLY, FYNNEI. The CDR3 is CASSDQRLA.

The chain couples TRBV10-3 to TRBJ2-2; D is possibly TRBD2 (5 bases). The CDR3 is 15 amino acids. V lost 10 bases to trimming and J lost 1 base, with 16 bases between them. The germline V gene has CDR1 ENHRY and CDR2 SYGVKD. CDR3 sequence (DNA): TGTGCCAGCCTCTCCGGGGAGCAGAACACCGGGGAGCTGTTTTTT. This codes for CASLSGEQNTGELFF.

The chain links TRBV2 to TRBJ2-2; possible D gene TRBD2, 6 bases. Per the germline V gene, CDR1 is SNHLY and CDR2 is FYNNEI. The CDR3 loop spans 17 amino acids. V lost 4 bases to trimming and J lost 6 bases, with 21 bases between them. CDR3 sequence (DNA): TGTGCCAGCAGTGCAGCGCCGGGACTTTCCCGTCCCGGGGAGCTGTTTTTT. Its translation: CASSAAPGLSRPGELFF.

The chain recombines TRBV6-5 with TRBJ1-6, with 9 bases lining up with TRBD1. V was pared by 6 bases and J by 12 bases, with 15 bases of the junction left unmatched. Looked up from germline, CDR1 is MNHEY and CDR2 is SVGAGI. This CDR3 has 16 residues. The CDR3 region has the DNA TGTGCCAGCAGCGTAGAGGGGGACAGGGTGTACCAACCCCTCCACTTT. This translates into CASSVEGDRVYQPLHF.

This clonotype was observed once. This CDR3 reads CAFEETQYF. In DNA form, the CDR3 reads TGTGCCTTCGAAGAGACCCAGTACTTC. The rearrangement links TRBV2 to TRBJ2-5; D unclear. The CDR3 has 9 residues. Germline CDR1 SNHLY, CDR2 FYNNEI. V lost 11 bases, J lost 3 bases, and 4 bases lay in between.

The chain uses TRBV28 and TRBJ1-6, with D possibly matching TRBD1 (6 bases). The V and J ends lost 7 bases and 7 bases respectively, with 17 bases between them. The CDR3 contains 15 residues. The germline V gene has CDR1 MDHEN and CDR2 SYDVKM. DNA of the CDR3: TGTGCCAGCACCTGGGAACAGGGCAGCAATTCACCCCTCCACTTT. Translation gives CASTWEQGSNSPLHF.

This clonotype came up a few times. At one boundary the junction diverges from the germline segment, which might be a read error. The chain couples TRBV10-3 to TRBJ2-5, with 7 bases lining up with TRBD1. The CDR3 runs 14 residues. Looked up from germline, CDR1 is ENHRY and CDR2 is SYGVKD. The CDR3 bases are TGTGCCAGCAGTTATGGGACAGCAGGGATCACCCAGTACTTC. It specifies CASSYGTAGITQYF.

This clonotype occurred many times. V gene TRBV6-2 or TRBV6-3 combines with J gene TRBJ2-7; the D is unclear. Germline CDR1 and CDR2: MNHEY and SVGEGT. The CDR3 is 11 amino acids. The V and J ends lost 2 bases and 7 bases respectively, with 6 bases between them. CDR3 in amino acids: CASSYAGEQYF. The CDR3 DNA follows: TGTGCCAGCAGTTACGCCGGGGAGCAGTACTTC.